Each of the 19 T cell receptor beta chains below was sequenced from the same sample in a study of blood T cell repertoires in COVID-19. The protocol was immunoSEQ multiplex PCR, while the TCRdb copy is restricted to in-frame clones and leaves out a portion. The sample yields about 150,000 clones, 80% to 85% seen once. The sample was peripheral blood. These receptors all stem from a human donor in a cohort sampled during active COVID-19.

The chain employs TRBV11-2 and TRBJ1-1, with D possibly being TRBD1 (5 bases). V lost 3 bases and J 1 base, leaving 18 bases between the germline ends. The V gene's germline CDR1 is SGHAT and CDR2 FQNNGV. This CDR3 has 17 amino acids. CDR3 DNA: TGTGCCAGCAGCTTGCCGGACAAGATACTAAGGAACACTGAAGCTTTCTTT. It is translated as CASSLPDKILRNTEAFF.

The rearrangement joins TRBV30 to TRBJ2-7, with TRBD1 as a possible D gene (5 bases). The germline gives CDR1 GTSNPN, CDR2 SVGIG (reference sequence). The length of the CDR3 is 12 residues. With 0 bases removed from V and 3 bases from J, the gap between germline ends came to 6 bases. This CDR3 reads CAWSVDSYEQYF. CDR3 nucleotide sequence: TGTGCCTGGAGTGTAGACAGCTACGAGCAGTACTTC.

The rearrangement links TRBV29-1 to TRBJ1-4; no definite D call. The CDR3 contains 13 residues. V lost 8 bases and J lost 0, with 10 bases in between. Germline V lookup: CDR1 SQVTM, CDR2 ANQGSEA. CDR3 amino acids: CSSLGSTNEKLFF. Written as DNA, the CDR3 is TGCAGCAGCCTAGGTTCAACTAATGAAAAACTGTTTTTT. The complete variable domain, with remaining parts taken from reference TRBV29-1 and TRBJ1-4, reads SAVISQKPSRDICQRGTSLTIQCQVDSQVTMMFWYRQQPGQSLTLIATANQGSEATYESGFVIDKFPISRPNLTFSTLTVSNMSPEDSSIYLCSSLGSTNEKLFFGSGTQLSVL.

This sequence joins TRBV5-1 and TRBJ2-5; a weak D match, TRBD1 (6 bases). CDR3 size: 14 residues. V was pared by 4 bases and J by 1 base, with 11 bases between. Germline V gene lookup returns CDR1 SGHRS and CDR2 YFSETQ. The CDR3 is CASSNGQLQETQYF. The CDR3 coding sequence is TGCGCCAGCAGCAACGGACAGCTCCAAGAGACCCAGTACTTC.

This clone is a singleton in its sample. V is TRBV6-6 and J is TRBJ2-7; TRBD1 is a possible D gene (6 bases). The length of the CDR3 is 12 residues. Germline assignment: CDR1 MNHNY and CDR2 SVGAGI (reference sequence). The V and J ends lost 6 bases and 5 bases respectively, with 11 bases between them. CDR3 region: CASSQGHNEQYF. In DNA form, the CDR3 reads TGTGCCAGCAGCCAGGGACACAACGAGCAGTACTTC.

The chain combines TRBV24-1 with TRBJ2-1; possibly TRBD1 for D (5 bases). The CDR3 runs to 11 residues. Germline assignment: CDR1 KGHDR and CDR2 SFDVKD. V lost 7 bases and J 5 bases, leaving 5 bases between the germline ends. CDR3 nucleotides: TGTGCCACCAGCAGGGACAATGAGCAGTTCTTC. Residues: CATSRDNEQFF.

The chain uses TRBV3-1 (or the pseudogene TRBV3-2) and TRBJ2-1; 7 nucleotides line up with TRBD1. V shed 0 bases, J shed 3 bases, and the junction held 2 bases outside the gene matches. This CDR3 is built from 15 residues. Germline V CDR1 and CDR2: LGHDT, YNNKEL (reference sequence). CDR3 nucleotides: TGTGCCAGCAGCCAAGAAGGGGGCTTCTACAATGAGCAGTTCTTC. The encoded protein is CASSQEGGFYNEQFF.

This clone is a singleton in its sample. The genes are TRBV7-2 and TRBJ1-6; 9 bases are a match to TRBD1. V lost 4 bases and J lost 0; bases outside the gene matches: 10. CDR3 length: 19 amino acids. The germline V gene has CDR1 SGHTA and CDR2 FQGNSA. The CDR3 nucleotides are TGTGCCAGCAGCTCCACAGGGGGCCTCCTCTTCTCCTATAATTCACCCCTCCACTTT. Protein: CASSSTGGLLFSYNSPLHF.

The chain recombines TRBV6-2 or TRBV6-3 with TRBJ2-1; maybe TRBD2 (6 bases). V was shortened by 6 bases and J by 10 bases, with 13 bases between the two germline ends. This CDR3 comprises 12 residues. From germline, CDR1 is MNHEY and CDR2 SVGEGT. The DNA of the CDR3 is TGTGCCAGCAGCTTGAGCGCGGGAGAGCAGTTCTTC. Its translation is CASSLSAGEQFF.

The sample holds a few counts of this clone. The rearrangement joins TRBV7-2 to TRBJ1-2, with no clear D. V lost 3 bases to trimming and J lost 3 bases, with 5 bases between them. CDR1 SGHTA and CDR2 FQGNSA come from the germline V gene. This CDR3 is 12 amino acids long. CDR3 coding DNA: TGTGCCAGCAGCTTGAGGGACTATGGCTACACCTTC. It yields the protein CASSLRDYGYTF.

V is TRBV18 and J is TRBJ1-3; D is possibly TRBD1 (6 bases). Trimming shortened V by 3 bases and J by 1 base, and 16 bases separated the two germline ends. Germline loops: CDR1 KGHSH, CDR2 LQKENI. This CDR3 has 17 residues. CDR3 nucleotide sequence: TGTGCCAGCTCACCGGCTTCCACCAGGGGATCTGGAAACACCATATATTTT. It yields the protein CASSPASTRGSGNTIYF.

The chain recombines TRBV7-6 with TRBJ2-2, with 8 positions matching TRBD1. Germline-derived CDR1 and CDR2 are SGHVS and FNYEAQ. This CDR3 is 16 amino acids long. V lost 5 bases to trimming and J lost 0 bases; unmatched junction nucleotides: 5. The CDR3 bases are TGTGCCAGCAGCCAAGGACAGGGATCGAACACCGGGGAGCTGTTTTTT. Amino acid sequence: CASSQGQGSNTGELFF.

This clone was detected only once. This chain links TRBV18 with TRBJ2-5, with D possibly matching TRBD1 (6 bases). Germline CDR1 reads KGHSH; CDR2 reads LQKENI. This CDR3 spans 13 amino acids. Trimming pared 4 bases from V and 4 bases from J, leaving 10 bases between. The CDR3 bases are TGTGCCAGCTCACGGGTACAGGGAGAGACCCAGTACTTC. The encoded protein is CASSRVQGETQYF.

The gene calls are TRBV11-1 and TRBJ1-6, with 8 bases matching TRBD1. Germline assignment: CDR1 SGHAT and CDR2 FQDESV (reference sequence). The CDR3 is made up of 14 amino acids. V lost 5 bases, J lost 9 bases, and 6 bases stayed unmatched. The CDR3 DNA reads TGTGCCAGCAGCCATGGACAGGGCGGTTCACCCCTCCACTTT. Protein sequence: CASSHGQGGSPLHF.

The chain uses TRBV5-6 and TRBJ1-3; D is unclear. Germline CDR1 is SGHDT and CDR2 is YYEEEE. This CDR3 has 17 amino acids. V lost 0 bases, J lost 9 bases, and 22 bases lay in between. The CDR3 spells CASSLAGDTSSVGTIYF. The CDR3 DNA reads TGTGCCAGCAGCTTGGCCGGTGACACCAGTAGTGTCGGCACCATATATTTT. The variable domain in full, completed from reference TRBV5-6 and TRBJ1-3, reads DAGVTQSPTHLIKTRGQQVTLRCSPKSGHDTVSWYQQALGQGPQFIFQYYEEEERQRGNFPDRFSGHQFPNYSSELNVNALLLGDSALYLCASSLAGDTSSVGTIYFGEGSWLTVV.

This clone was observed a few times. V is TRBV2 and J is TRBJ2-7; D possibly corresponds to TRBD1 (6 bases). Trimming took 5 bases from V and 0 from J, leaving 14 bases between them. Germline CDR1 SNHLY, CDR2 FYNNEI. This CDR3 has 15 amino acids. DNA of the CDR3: TGTGCCAGCAGTTCCGACAGGATTACCTCCTACGAGCAGTACTTC. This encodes CASSSDRITSYEQYF.

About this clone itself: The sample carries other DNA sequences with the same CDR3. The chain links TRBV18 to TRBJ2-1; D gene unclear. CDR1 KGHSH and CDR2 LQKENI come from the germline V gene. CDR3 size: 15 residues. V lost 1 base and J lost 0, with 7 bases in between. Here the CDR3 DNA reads TGTGCCAGCTCACCACAGAGGAGCTCCTACAATGAGCAGTTCTTC. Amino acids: CASSPQRSSYNEQFF.

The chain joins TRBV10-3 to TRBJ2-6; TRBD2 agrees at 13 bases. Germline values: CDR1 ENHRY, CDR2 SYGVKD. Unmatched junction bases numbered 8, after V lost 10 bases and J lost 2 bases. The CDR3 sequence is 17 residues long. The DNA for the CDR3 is TGTGCCACGCGCTTGACTAGCGGGGGGCCTGGGGCCAACGTCCTGACTTTC. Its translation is CATRLTSGGPGANVLTF.

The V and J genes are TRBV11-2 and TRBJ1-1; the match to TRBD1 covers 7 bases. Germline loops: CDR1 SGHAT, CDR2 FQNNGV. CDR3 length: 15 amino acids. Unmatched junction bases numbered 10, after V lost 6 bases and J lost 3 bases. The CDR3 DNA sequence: TGTGCCAGCAGGCCTCGTATCAGGGGGGACACTGAAGCTTTCTTT. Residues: CASRPRIRGDTEAFF.